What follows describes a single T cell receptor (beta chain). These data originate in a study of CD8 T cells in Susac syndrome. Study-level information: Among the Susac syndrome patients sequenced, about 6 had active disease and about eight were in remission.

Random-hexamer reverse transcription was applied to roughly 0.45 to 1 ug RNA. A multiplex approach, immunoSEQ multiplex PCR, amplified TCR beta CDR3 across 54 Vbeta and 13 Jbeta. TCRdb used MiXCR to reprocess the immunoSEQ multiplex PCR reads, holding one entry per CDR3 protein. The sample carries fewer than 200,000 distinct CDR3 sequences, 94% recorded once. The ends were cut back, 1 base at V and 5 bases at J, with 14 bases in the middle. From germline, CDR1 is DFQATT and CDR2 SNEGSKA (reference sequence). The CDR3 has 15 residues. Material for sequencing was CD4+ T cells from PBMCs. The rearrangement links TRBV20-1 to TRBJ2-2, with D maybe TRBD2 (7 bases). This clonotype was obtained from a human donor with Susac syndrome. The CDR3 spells CSARGSGGPTGELFF. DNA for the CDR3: TGCAGTGCTAGAGGATCCGGGGGGCCGACCGGGGAGCTGTTTTTT.